This section outlines one T cell receptor (beta chain) sequence together with its context. The assay was immunoSEQ multiplex PCR, and TCRdb's table has in-frame clones only and misses some. The sample records 130,000 to 150,000 clones, 70% to 90% being singletons. This sample stems from a study of T cell responses to AZD1222 COVID-19 vaccine. Trimming cost V 6 bases and J 2 bases, with 7 bases left between them. The CDR3 has 11 amino acids. Looked up from germline, CDR1 is SQVTM and CDR2 is ANQGSEA. Material: peripheral blood, obtained on day 0 of AZD1222 vaccination. The chain is built from TRBV29-1 and TRBJ1-1; D is ambiguous. The sequence came from an adult in good health. The CDR3 region has the DNA TGCAGCGTCATAATAAACACTGAAGCTTTCTTT. Encoded protein: CSVIINTEAFF.